The 5 T cell receptor beta chains in this list originate from one sample, sequenced in a study of T-cell reconstitution after alpha-beta-depleted transplantation in children. Construction of the TCRbeta library involved unique molecular identifiers. TCRdb passed the PCR reads through MiXCR, listing each CDR3 protein once. The sample records about 610,000 distinct CDR3 sequences, over 9.5% being singletons. Sequencing was performed on PBMCs from the stem cell graft donor, taken from the stem cell graft. The receptors were sampled from a human donor who donated a stem cell graft to a child with acute myeloid leukemia.

This clonotype was seen many times. The chain carries TRBV29-1 and TRBJ2-1, with a weak D call TRBD2 (6 bases). CDR1 and CDR2 (germline): SQVTM, ANQGSEA. The CDR3 loop spans 13 amino acids. Deletions cut 4 bases from V and 9 bases from J, with 16 bases between. The CDR3 region is CSVGLTSRAEQFF. For the CDR3, the DNA is TGCAGCGTTGGATTGACTAGTCGGGCTGAGCAGTTCTTC.

This clonotype was counted at least ten times. V and J are TRBV25-1 and TRBJ1-2; 10 bases line up with TRBD1. Germline trimming cut 3 bases from V and 6 bases from J; bases unmatched to any gene: 10. This CDR3 comprises 16 residues. Germline CDR1 is MGHDK and CDR2 is SYGVNS. CDR3 coding DNA: TGTGCCAGCAGTGAGGTACAGGGGGACAGGGGACATGGCTACACCTTC. It specifies CASSEVQGDRGHGYTF.

V is TRBV7-8 and J is TRBJ1-2; D unclear. Germline V gene data show CDR1 as SGHVS and CDR2 as FQNEAQ. The V and J ends lost 5 bases and 3 bases respectively, with 10 bases between them. The CDR3 is 13 amino acids. The CDR3 region has the DNA TGTGCCAGCAGCCGCAAACCGGACTATGGCTACACCTTC. This translates into CASSRKPDYGYTF.

This clonotype was counted ten times or more. J is TRBJ2-3 and V is TRBV6-2 or TRBV6-3; 8 bases are shared with TRBD2. Germline V gene data show CDR1 as MNHEY and CDR2 as SVGEGT. V shed 0 bases, J shed 8 bases, and the junction held 10 bases outside the gene matches. The CDR3 totals 16 residues. The CDR3 coding sequence is TGTGCCAGCAGTTACTCCGGGCGGGAGGTCCATCGTACGCAGTATTTT. Residues: CASSYSGREVHRTQYF.

This clonotype showed up many times. This chain links TRBV7-2 with TRBJ2-7, with 9 bases fitting TRBD2. The germline V gene encodes CDR1 SGHTA and CDR2 FQGNSA. The CDR3 is 16 amino acids. Trimming took 1 base from V and 4 from J; bases not matched to a gene: 8. The DNA of the CDR3 is TGTGCCAGCAGCTTAGAGGTCGCGGGAGGGGTGTACGAGCAGTACTTC. This codes for CASSLEVAGGVYEQYF.